Below, 5 T cell receptor beta chains from the same sample are listed, as sequenced in a study of T cells in Graves' hyperthyroidism and ophthalmopathy. Amplification targeted TCR beta CDR3 regions from RNA transcripts. When the TCR CDR3 underwent first-round RT-PCR, the HTBI primer set was used. TCRdb re-called the multiplex PCR reads through MiXCR, storing one row per CDR3 protein. The sample gives approximately 150,000 distinct CDR3 sequences, less than 10% of which show up once; 22% is in the top ten. The sequenced sample consisted of blood. These TCRs come from a woman younger than 35 with Graves' hyperthyroidism that later progressed to Graves' ophthalmopathy.

At least ten counts were recorded for this clonotype. This sequence joins TRBV28 and TRBJ2-5, with TRBD2 identical over 8 bases. V was pared by 5 bases and J by 7 bases, with 9 bases of the junction left unmatched. The CDR3 has 14 amino acids. Germline assignment: CDR1 MDHEN and CDR2 SYDVKM. For the CDR3, the DNA is TGTGCCAGCAGTAGGACTAGCCGACGGGGGACCCAGTACTTC. Protein: CASSRTSRRGTQYF. The whole variable domain, filled in from reference TRBV28 and TRBJ2-5, reads DVKVTQSSRYLVKRTGEKVFLECVQDMDHENMFWYRQDPGLGLRLIYFSYDVKMKEKGDIPEGYSVSREKKERFSLILESASTNQTSMYLCASSRTSRRGTQYFGPGTRLLVL.

This clonotype has a count of ten or more. The chain couples TRBV20-1 to TRBJ2-7; D is possibly TRBD1 (5 bases). CDR3 length: 12 residues. Germline V gives CDR1 DFQATT, CDR2 SNEGSKA (reference sequence). V was trimmed by 6 bases and J by 0 bases, leaving 9 bases between them. The CDR3 loop is CSATDTSYEQYF. Here the CDR3 DNA reads TGCAGTGCGACGGACACCTCCTACGAGCAGTACTTC.

This clonotype appeared many times. This rearrangement joins TRBV2 to TRBJ1-4; tentative D call: TRBD1 (6 bases). The CDR3 length is 14 residues. In germline, CDR1 is SNHLY, CDR2 FYNNEI. V was clipped by 5 bases and J by 3 bases, with 10 bases between them. CDR3 region: CASSLQGANEKLFF. The CDR3 DNA sequence: TGTGCCAGCAGTTTACAGGGTGCTAATGAAAAACTGTTTTTT.

This clonotype appeared many times. This rearrangement joins TRBV6-5 to TRBJ2-7; D not certain. The CDR3 totals 13 residues. Trimming cost V 2 bases and J 0 bases, with 5 bases left between them. The germline CDR1 and CDR2 sequences are MNHEY and SVGAGI. CDR3 protein: CASSYSPSYEQYF. As DNA, the CDR3 is TGTGCCAGCAGTTACAGCCCCTCCTACGAGCAGTACTTC.

This clonotype was counted many times. The CDR3 DNA reads TGTGCCAGCAGTTTATGGGGAGGGAGCAATCAGCCCCAGCATTTT. The encoded protein is CASSLWGGSNQPQHF. This chain connects TRBV27 to TRBJ1-5; D is ambiguous. CDR3 length equals 15 residues. The ends were cut back, 1 base at V and 1 base at J, with 8 bases in the middle. Germline loops: CDR1 MNHEY, CDR2 SMNVEV (reference sequence).